These T cell receptor beta chains were read from a single sample in a study of PD-L1 blockade in urothelial cancer. The table came from immunoSEQ multiplex PCR; TCRdb's copy has only in-frame clones and leaves some out. This sample has 100,000 or so clones, with roughly 88% found just once. The sample consisted of PBMCs, taken around atezolizumab (anti-PD-L1) treatment. The receptor set was obtained from a man between 45 and 60 years old with urothelial cancer. Each CDR3 is given with its conserved first and last residue. Each record gives: V gene, clone size, J gene, D gene, CDR3 protein. A D gene is named only where the DNA matches it firmly. For some rows the clone size is stated as once, few or many, or as a class when expanded; others skip it.

TRBV13,-,TRBJ2-5,TRBD2,CASSFSGLASSETQYF
TRBV14,few,TRBJ1-1,TRBD1,CASSPLMGRGKTEAFF
TRBV28,-,TRBJ1-5,TRBD1,CASSLAAGGTTQPQHF
TRBV6-5,-,TRBJ1-2,TRBD1,CASSWDRVIGYTF
TRBV25-1,few,TRBJ1-5,-,CASSEYRGQPQHF
TRBV2,-,TRBJ2-1,-,CASSAAVSEQFF
TRBV28,-,TRBJ1-1,TRBD1,CASPPKTGGGNEAFF
TRBV5-1,-,TRBJ1-4,-,CASSLEGLYEKLFF
TRBV29-1,-,TRBJ2-1,TRBD2,CSVDGTTKGTYNEQFF
TRBV11-2,-,TRBJ2-2,TRBD2,CASSSLAGVATGELFF
TRBV15,-,TRBJ2-2,TRBD2,CATSRDIPGLAVTGELFF
TRBV19,-,TRBJ2-4,-,CASSIAGTKNIQYF
TRBV7-9,-,TRBJ2-7,-,CASSRSGANPNEQYF